These 23 T cell receptor beta chains share one sample of origin, sequenced in a study of shared clonotypes between healthy human individuals. Clones were sequenced by immunoSEQ multiplex PCR, and TCRdb holds only the in-frame ones, with some missing. In the table there are around 2.5 million clones, approximately 93% of which are singletons. What was sequenced was naive CD4+ T cells from PBMCs. Subset here: CD45RA+ positively selected. Source of these receptors: a man aged 18-30 years in good health. Some clones in this sample may be carry-over from other donors' samples.

The chain links TRBV4-3 to TRBJ2-2; 7 bases map to TRBD1. V gave up 8 bases and J gave up 1 base; unmatched junction bases: 4. The germline CDR1 and CDR2 sequences are LGHNA and YSLEER. The CDR3 has 14 amino acids. CDR3: CASSRQGNTGELFF. CDR3 DNA sequence: TGCGCCAGCTCCCGACAGGGGAACACCGGGGAGCTGTTTTTT.

As DNA, the CDR3 is TGCGCCAGCAGCCAAGCCCTTCGCGGGACGGAGCATCAGCCCCAGCATTTT. As protein: CASSQALRGTEHQPQHF. V is TRBV4-1 and J is TRBJ1-5, with D perhaps TRBD1 (5 bases). The length of the CDR3 is 17 residues. The germline CDR1 and CDR2 sequences are MGHRA and YSYEKL. V was pared by 1 base and J by 5 bases, with 18 bases between.

The rearrangement uses TRBV5-1 and TRBJ2-6; a weak D match, TRBD1 (6 bases). The CDR3 sequence is 18 residues long. The V end was cut by 5 bases, the J end by 0 bases, with 18 bases between. Germline V lookup: CDR1 SGHRS, CDR2 YFSETQ. The CDR3 nucleotides read TGCGCCAGCAGTATAAGACCGGGACAACCCTCTGGGGCCAACGTCCTGACTTTC. This codes for CASSIRPGQPSGANVLTF. Variable domain in full (rest from reference TRBV5-1 and TRBJ2-6): KAGVTQTPRYLIKTRGQQVTLSCSPISGHRSVSWYQQTPGQGLQFLFEYFSETQRNKGNFPGRFSGRQFSNSRSEMNVSTLELGDSALYLCASSIRPGQPSGANVLTFGAGSRLTVL.

The gene calls are TRBV19 and TRBJ2-6, with a tentative D call TRBD1 (7 bases). Trimming left V 3 bases short and J 0 bases short, with 12 bases between. The CDR3 contains 17 residues. The V gene's germline CDR1 is LNHDA and CDR2 SQIVND (reference sequence). CDR3 protein: CASSMRDSYSGANVLTF. The CDR3 DNA sequence: TGTGCCAGTAGTATGCGGGACAGCTACTCTGGGGCCAACGTCCTGACTTTC.

A note on this clone: The same CDR3 also results from other DNA sequences found in this sample. The chain uses TRBV5-5 and TRBJ2-3; D call uncertain. The CDR3 runs 11 residues. The ends were cut back, 0 bases at V and 4 bases at J, with 0 bases in the middle. Per the germline V gene, CDR1 is SGHKS and CDR2 is YYEKEE (reference sequence). Here the CDR3 DNA reads TGTGCCAGCAGCTTGGCAGATACGCAGTATTTT. Translating gives CASSLADTQYF. The variable domain in full, completed from reference TRBV5-5 and TRBJ2-3, reads DAGVTQSPTHLIKTRGQQVTLRCSPISGHKSVSWYQQVLGQGPQFIFQYYEKEERGRGNFPDRFSARQFPNYSSELNVNALLLGDSALYLCASSLADTQYFGPGTRLTVL.

V is TRBV18 and J is TRBJ2-1, with 7 nucleotides matching TRBD2. The CDR3 is 12 amino acids. The germline gives CDR1 KGHSH, CDR2 LQKENI. V lost 6 bases and J lost 8; bases outside the gene matches: 4. This chain's CDR3 is CASSGGYHEQFF. DNA of the CDR3: TGTGCCAGCTCGGGGGGGTATCATGAGCAGTTCTTC.

This chain uses TRBV19 with TRBJ2-1; the D call may be TRBD1 or TRBD2 (5 bases each). Germline V gene sequence: CDR1 LNHDA, CDR2 SQIVND (reference sequence). The CDR3 is 14 residues long. V was pared by 9 bases and J by 0 bases, with 12 bases between. Written as DNA, the CDR3 is TGTGCCAGCTCCGGGACCAACTCCTACAATGAGCAGTTCTTC. Its translation is CASSGTNSYNEQFF.

The chain uses TRBV6-5 and TRBJ2-7, with D perhaps TRBD1 (5 bases). This CDR3 contains 14 residues. Germline V gene data show CDR1 as MNHEY and CDR2 as SVGAGI. The ends were cut back, 2 bases at V and 4 bases at J, with 12 bases in the middle. The CDR3 DNA follows: TGTGCCAGCAGTTACGCAGGGAAGGAGTACGAGCAGTACTTC. Encoded protein: CASSYAGKEYEQYF.

J is TRBJ2-5 and V is TRBV28, with 7 nucleotides matching TRBD1. This CDR3 is built from 15 residues. J was trimmed by 2 bases and V by 7 bases; bases with no gene match: 10. The germline gives CDR1 MDHEN, CDR2 SYDVKM. The CDR3 region is CASNNFRDRQETQYF. The CDR3 nucleotides read TGTGCCAGCAATAATTTCCGGGACAGACAAGAGACCCAGTACTTC.

This chain links TRBV5-1 with TRBJ2-5, with 9 bases aligning to TRBD2. This CDR3 is 16 amino acids long. Trimming took 0 bases from V and 7 from J; bases not matched to a gene: 10. Germline V CDR1 and CDR2: SGHRS, YFSETQ. The CDR3 DNA reads TGCGCCAGCAGCTTGGTGGCGGGAGGGCCTAGTTGGACCCAGTACTTC. Its translation is CASSLVAGGPSWTQYF. Based on the CDR3 plus reference TRBV5-1 and TRBJ2-5, the full variable domain is KAGVTQTPRYLIKTRGQQVTLSCSPISGHRSVSWYQQTPGQGLQFLFEYFSETQRNKGNFPGRFSGRQFSNSRSEMNVSTLELGDSALYLCASSLVAGGPSWTQYFGPGTRLLVL.

In this sample, this clone turned up a few times. V is TRBV5-4 and J is TRBJ2-7, with unresolved D. The germline gives CDR1 SGHNT, CDR2 YYREEE (reference sequence). The CDR3 has 12 residues. V was clipped by 0 bases and J by 6 bases, with 7 bases between them. The CDR3: CASSLDSPEQYF. The CDR3 DNA sequence: TGTGCCAGCAGCTTGGATTCCCCCGAGCAGTACTTC.

Note on this clone: This sample includes further DNA sequences coding for the same CDR3. The chain recombines TRBV19 with TRBJ1-2; 8 bases are shared with TRBD1. Germline V CDR1 and CDR2: LNHDA, SQIVND (reference sequence). Germline trimming cut 6 bases from V and 5 bases from J; bases unmatched to any gene: 5. The CDR3 is 13 residues long. CDR3 bases: TGTGCCAGTAGCCGACAGGGGAATTATGGCTACACCTTC. Protein sequence: CASSRQGNYGYTF.

The chain employs TRBV29-1 and TRBJ2-3; 10 bases are a match to TRBD2. This CDR3 contains 14 residues. V shed 6 bases and J 4 bases; nucleotides not matched to a gene: 7. Germline CDR1 is SQVTM and CDR2 is ANQGSEA. The CDR3 bases are TGCAGCGTGCCAGCTAGCGGGAGAGCAGATACGCAGTATTTT. Protein: CSVPASGRADTQYF.

This chain joins TRBV6-5 and TRBJ1-5; D possibly corresponds to TRBD1 (5 bases). The CDR3 runs to 15 residues. Trimming pared 2 bases from V and 5 bases from J, leaving 13 bases between. Per germline, CDR1 MNHEY and CDR2 SVGAGI. CDR3 residues: CASSYGGASHQPQHF. DNA of the CDR3: TGTGCCAGCAGTTACGGAGGGGCGAGTCATCAGCCCCAGCATTTT.

The V call is TRBV11-1, the J call TRBJ2-5, with a weak D call TRBD1 (5 bases). V was clipped by 5 bases and J by 5 bases, with 15 bases between them. The germline V gene encodes CDR1 SGHAT and CDR2 FQDESV (reference sequence). The CDR3 consists of 14 residues. DNA of the CDR3: TGTGCCAGCAGCCGAGCTGGGCCAGGGGAGACCCAGTACTTC. Translated: CASSRAGPGETQYF.

The chain carries TRBV5-6 and TRBJ1-2, with no clear D. This CDR3 region has 14 residues. Trimming removed 0 bases at V and 4 bases at J, with 10 bases between. CDR1 SGHDT and CDR2 YYEEEE come from the germline V gene. The CDR3 DNA reads as TGTGCCAGCAGCTTGGCCGGACCGAGCTATGGCTACACCTTC. Protein product: CASSLAGPSYGYTF.

The V gene is TRBV2, the J gene TRBJ2-6, with a weak D call TRBD1 (5 bases). CDR3 length equals 13 residues. V was trimmed by 7 bases and J by 1 base, leaving 5 bases between them. Germline V gene data show CDR1 as SNHLY and CDR2 as FYNNEI. The DNA of the CDR3 is TGTGCCAGCAAGGGGTCTGGGGCCAACGTCCTGACTTTC. This encodes CASKGSGANVLTF.

The CDR3 sequence is CASSIAARISGNTIYF. The CDR3 bases are TGTGCCAGTAGTATAGCAGCCAGAATCTCTGGAAACACCATATATTTT. The J gene is TRBJ1-3, the V gene TRBV19; unclear D gene. The V gene's germline CDR1 is LNHDA and CDR2 SQIVND (reference sequence). CDR3 length: 16 amino acids. Trimming removed 1 base from V and 0 bases from J, with 10 bases in between.

This chain connects TRBV6-1 to TRBJ1-1; 9 positions match TRBD1. The germline V gene encodes CDR1 MNHNS and CDR2 SASEGT. There are 13 residues in the CDR3. J gave up 8 bases and V 8 bases, and 9 bases lay outside the gene matches. The CDR3 sequence is CASQRAGQGEAFF. The CDR3 DNA follows: TGTGCCAGCCAGAGGGCAGGACAGGGGGAAGCTTTCTTT.

This sequence joins TRBV28 and TRBJ2-1; 9 bases are shared with TRBD2. This CDR3 is built from 14 residues. Trimming at V came to 4 bases and at J to 9 bases, leaving 7 bases not matched to a gene. Germline-derived CDR1 and CDR2 are MDHEN and SYDVKM. The CDR3 DNA is TGTGCCAGCAGTTGGACTAGCGTGAATGGTGAGCAGTTCTTC. Its protein product is CASSWTSVNGEQFF.

This clone appeared a single time. The chain joins TRBV5-1 to TRBJ2-2; TRBD2 agrees at 7 bases. The CDR3 length is 15 residues. Losses at the gene ends were 1 base for V and 6 bases for J; bases not matched to a gene: 6. Per germline, CDR1 SGHRS and CDR2 YFSETQ. This CDR3 is CASSLRAGEAGELFF. The CDR3 DNA reads as TGCGCCAGCAGCTTGAGGGCGGGAGAGGCCGGGGAGCTGTTTTTT. The whole variable domain, filled in from reference TRBV5-1 and TRBJ2-2, reads KAGVTQTPRYLIKTRGQQVTLSCSPISGHRSVSWYQQTPGQGLQFLFEYFSETQRNKGNFPGRFSGRQFSNSRSEMNVSTLELGDSALYLCASSLRAGEAGELFFGEGSRLTVL.

The chain recombines TRBV18 with TRBJ2-1, with a possible D match to TRBD1 (5 bases). The ends were cut back, 1 base at V and 7 bases at J, with 14 bases in the middle. This CDR3 is 15 amino acids long. CDR1 and CDR2 from the germline V gene are KGHSH and LQKENI. The CDR3 here is CASSPRSRQQNEQFF. Written as DNA, the CDR3 is TGTGCCAGCTCACCACGAAGTAGACAGCAGAATGAGCAGTTCTTC.

The chain combines TRBV5-1 with TRBJ1-2; unclear D gene. CDR3 length: 14 residues. Germline CDR1 SGHRS, CDR2 YFSETQ. V was trimmed by 3 bases and J by 3 bases, leaving 12 bases between them. CDR3 DNA: TGCGCCAGCAGCTCAGGATCAACCCACTATGGCTACACCTTC. This translates into CASSSGSTHYGYTF. Full variable domain (missing parts from reference TRBV5-1 and TRBJ1-2): KAGVTQTPRYLIKTRGQQVTLSCSPISGHRSVSWYQQTPGQGLQFLFEYFSETQRNKGNFPGRFSGRQFSNSRSEMNVSTLELGDSALYLCASSSGSTHYGYTFGSGTRLTVV.